The 18 T cell receptor beta chains presented below share a single source sample, sequenced in a study of blood T cell repertoires in COVID-19. The table came from immunoSEQ multiplex PCR; TCRdb's copy has only in-frame clones and leaves some out. The sample has more than 100,000 clones; roughly 90% are singletons. Sequenced input: peripheral blood. Every receptor here comes from a woman aged 60 to 75 with acute or convalescent COVID-19.

This chain uses TRBV7-6 with TRBJ2-7; D gene unclear. In germline, CDR1 is SGHVS, CDR2 FNYEAQ. The CDR3 has 14 amino acids. V lost 1 base and J lost 1, with 8 bases in between. CDR3 nucleotides: TGTGCCAGCAGCTTAGAGGCACAGTCCTACGAGCAGTACTTC. Translated: CASSLEAQSYEQYF.

The gene calls are TRBV19 and TRBJ1-2; 7 bases align to TRBD1. In germline, CDR1 is LNHDA, CDR2 SQIVND (reference sequence). Trimming cost V 8 bases and J 0 bases; bases outside gene matches: 3. The CDR3 runs to 13 residues. The CDR3 loop reads CASEDRTNYGYTF. The CDR3 nucleotides read TGTGCCAGTGAGGACAGGACTAACTATGGCTACACCTTC.

The chain carries TRBV27 and TRBJ1-1; no firm D call. The germline V gene has CDR1 MNHEY and CDR2 SMNVEV (reference sequence). V lost 3 bases to trimming and J lost 7 bases, with 12 bases between them. The CDR3 has 13 amino acids. The CDR3 sequence is CASSFRSGGEAFF. For the CDR3, the DNA is TGTGCCAGCAGTTTCAGGTCGGGAGGTGAAGCTTTCTTT.

J is TRBJ1-1 and V is TRBV7-9; the D gene is possibly TRBD1 (5 bases). This CDR3 comprises 14 residues. Trimming removed 6 bases from V and 1 base from J, with 12 bases in between. Germline CDR1 and CDR2: SEHNR and FQNEAQ (reference sequence). CDR3 in amino acids: CASRQGEANTEAFF. DNA for the CDR3: TGTGCCAGCAGGCAAGGGGAGGCGAACACTGAAGCTTTCTTT.

The chain has TRBV6-1 and TRBJ1-6; tentatively, D is TRBD1 (5 bases). Germline V CDR1 and CDR2: MNHNS, SASEGT. Between the trimmed V and J ends, which lost 1 base and 11 bases, there was a span of 12 bases. The length of the CDR3 is 14 residues. In nucleotides, the CDR3 is TGTGCCAGCAGTGAAGGCGGGGGGTGGACACCCCTCCACTTT. This sequence encodes CASSEGGGWTPLHF.

The chain recombines TRBV19 with TRBJ2-2; 11 bases align to TRBD2. Germline CDR1 and CDR2: LNHDA and SQIVND (reference sequence). Trimming at V came to 1 base and at J to 7 bases, leaving 5 bases not matched to a gene. CDR3 length: 16 residues. The CDR3 spells CASSIGGLAGGGELFF. CDR3 DNA sequence: TGTGCCAGTAGTATAGGAGGACTAGCGGGCGGCGGGGAGCTGTTTTTT.

The chain carries TRBV6-2 or TRBV6-3 and TRBJ2-1; possibly TRBD2 for D (6 bases). Trimming removed 2 bases at V and 0 bases at J, with 14 bases between. CDR1 and CDR2 from the germline V gene are MNHEY and SVGEGT. This CDR3 spans 17 amino acids. The CDR3: CASSYGAGFSSYNEQFF. CDR3 sequence (DNA): TGTGCCAGCAGTTACGGGGCGGGGTTTAGCTCCTACAATGAGCAGTTCTTC.

In nucleotides, the CDR3 is TGTGCCAGTAGTACAACAGGGGGCAGGAGCTATGGCTACACCTTC. Amino acid sequence: CASSTTGGRSYGYTF. The chain employs TRBV19 and TRBJ1-2; 9 nucleotides line up with TRBD1. Germline V lookup: CDR1 LNHDA, CDR2 SQIVND (reference sequence). The CDR3 spans 15 residues. The V gene end was trimmed by 4 bases and the J gene end by 4 bases; junction bases not matched to a gene: 7. The entire variable domain, with the rest obtained from reference TRBV19 and TRBJ1-2, is as follows: DGGITQSPKYLFRKEGQNVTLSCEQNLNHDAMYWYRQDPGQGLRLIYYSQIVNDFQKGDIAEGYSVSREKKESFPLTVTSAQKNPTAFYLCASSTTGGRSYGYTFGSGTRLTVV.

This chain connects TRBV19 to TRBJ1-5, with D possibly matching TRBD1 (5 bases). Per the germline V gene, CDR1 is LNHDA and CDR2 is SQIVND (reference sequence). Trimming shortened V by 2 bases and J by 3 bases, and 11 bases separated the two germline ends. The CDR3 length is 15 residues. The CDR3 nucleotides read TGTGCCAGTAGTATACTTTCAGGGTCCAATCAGCCCCAGCATTTT. Protein: CASSILSGSNQPQHF.

The chain joins TRBV14 to TRBJ2-3, with D possibly matching TRBD2 (6 bases). CDR1 and CDR2 from the germline V gene are SGHDN and FVKESK. CDR3 length: 14 amino acids. V was shortened by 5 bases and J by 1 base, with 10 bases between the two germline ends. CDR3 sequence reads: CASSFRRGTDTQYF. The CDR3 coding sequence is TGTGCCAGCAGCTTTCGGAGGGGCACAGATACGCAGTATTTT.

This chain connects TRBV18 to TRBJ2-5; D remains ambiguous. Trimming took off 1 base at V and 0 bases at J, with 6 bases between the two ends. Germline loops: CDR1 KGHSH, CDR2 LQKENI. The CDR3 is 14 residues long. The CDR3 bases are TGTGCCAGCTCACCACTAGAGAACCAAGAGACCCAGTACTTC. Its protein is CASSPLENQETQYF.

V usage is TRBV6-6 and J usage is TRBJ1-6, with TRBD1 matching over 9 bases. CDR3 length: 14 amino acids. After removal of 5 bases from V and 8 bases from J, the junction contained 4 bases not matched to a gene. Germline V gene lookup returns CDR1 MNHNY and CDR2 SVGAGI (reference sequence). As DNA, the CDR3 is TGTGCCAGCAGTCGGACAGGGGAGGATTCACCCCTCCACTTT. The encoded protein is CASSRTGEDSPLHF.

V and J are TRBV5-1 and TRBJ2-2; 8 bases agree with TRBD2. With 3 bases clipped from V and 4 bases from J, the junction kept 5 bases outside the gene matches. Germline CDR1 reads SGHRS; CDR2 reads YFSETQ. The CDR3 is 15 residues long. The chain's CDR3 is CASSWTSPSTGELFF. Written as DNA, the CDR3 is TGCGCCAGCAGCTGGACTAGCCCCAGCACCGGGGAGCTGTTTTTT.

The V gene is TRBV5-1, the J gene TRBJ2-1, with TRBD2 identical over 8 bases. CDR1 and CDR2 (germline): SGHRS, YFSETQ. Trimming removed 4 bases from V and 4 bases from J; junction bases left unmatched: 7. The CDR3 contains 15 residues. DNA of the CDR3: TGCGCCAGCAGCCGTGAACTAGCGGCGTACAATGAGCAGTTCTTC. Residues: CASSRELAAYNEQFF.

This clone was counted a few times. The rearrangement joins TRBV14 to TRBJ2-2, with D perhaps matching TRBD1 (5 bases). The V end lost 1 base, the J end lost 2 bases, and 11 bases lay between the germline ends. CDR3 length: 16 residues. Germline CDR1 and CDR2: SGHDN and FVKESK. Written as DNA, the CDR3 is TGTGCCAGCAGCCAAGTAGGGGCTTTCAACACCGGGGAGCTGTTTTTT. It translates to CASSQVGAFNTGELFF.

The V and J genes are TRBV27 and TRBJ1-1; 7 bases agree with TRBD1. Germline assignment: CDR1 MNHEY and CDR2 SMNVEV (reference sequence). Trimming removed 5 bases from V and 7 bases from J; junction bases left unmatched: 4. The CDR3 is made up of 12 amino acids. The CDR3, as DNA: TGTGCCAGCAGTCGCAGGGGGGTTGAAGCTTTCTTT. Residues: CASSRRGVEAFF.

The CDR3 is CASSQGLAGNTGELFF. CDR3 DNA sequence: TGTGCCAGCAGCCAAGGGCTAGCGGGTAACACCGGGGAGCTGTTTTTT. V usage is TRBV3-1 (or the pseudogene TRBV3-2) and J usage is TRBJ2-2, with TRBD2 matching over 8 bases. The CDR3 covers 16 residues. Germline CDR1 is LGHDT and CDR2 is YNNKEL (reference sequence). With 1 base clipped from V and 2 bases from J, the junction kept 3 bases outside the gene matches.

The rearrangement links TRBV4-1 to TRBJ1-5; D might be TRBD1 (5 bases). The CDR3 spans 15 residues. Germline V CDR1 and CDR2: MGHRA, YSYEKL. V lost 1 base to trimming and J lost 0 bases, with 7 bases between them. CDR3 DNA sequence: TGCGCCAGCAGCCAAGCGGACAATAGCAATCAGCCCCAGCATTTT. It specifies CASSQADNSNQPQHF.